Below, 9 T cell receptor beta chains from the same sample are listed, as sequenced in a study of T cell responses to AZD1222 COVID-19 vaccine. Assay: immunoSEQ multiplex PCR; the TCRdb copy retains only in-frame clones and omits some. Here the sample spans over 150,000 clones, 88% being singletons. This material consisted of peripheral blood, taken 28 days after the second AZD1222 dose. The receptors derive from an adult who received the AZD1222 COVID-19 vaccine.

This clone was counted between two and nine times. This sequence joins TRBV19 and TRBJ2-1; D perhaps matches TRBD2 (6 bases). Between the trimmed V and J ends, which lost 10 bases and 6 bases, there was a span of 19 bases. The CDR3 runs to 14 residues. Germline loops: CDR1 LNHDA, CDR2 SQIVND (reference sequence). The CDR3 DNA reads TGTGCCACCAGCCCCCCGGGACTGCTCAATGAGCAGTTCTTC. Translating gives CATSPPGLLNEQFF.

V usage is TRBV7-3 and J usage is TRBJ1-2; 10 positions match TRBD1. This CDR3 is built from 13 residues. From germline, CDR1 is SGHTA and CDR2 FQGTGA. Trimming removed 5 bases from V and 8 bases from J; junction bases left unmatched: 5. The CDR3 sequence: CASSLRTGGGYTF. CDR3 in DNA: TGTGCCAGCAGCCTTAGGACAGGGGGAGGCTACACCTTC.

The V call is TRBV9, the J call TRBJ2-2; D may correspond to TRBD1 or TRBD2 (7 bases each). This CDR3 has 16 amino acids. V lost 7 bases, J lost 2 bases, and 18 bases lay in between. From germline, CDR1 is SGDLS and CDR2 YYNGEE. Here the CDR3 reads CASSRGGGGNTGELFF. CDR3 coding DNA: TGTGCCAGCTCCCGAGGGGGCGGGGGAAACACCGGGGAGCTGTTTTTT.

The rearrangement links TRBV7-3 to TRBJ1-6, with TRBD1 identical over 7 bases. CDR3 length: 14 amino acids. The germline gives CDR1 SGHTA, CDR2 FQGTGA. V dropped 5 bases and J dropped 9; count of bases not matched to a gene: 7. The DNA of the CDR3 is TGTGCCAGCAGCCCGACAGGGACGGGTTCACCCCTCCACTTT. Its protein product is CASSPTGTGSPLHF.

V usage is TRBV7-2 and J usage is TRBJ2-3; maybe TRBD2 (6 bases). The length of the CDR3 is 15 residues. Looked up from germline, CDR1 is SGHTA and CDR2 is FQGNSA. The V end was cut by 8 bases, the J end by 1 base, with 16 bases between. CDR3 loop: CASVLNWRGTDTQYF. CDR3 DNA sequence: TGTGCCAGCGTTCTCAATTGGAGGGGCACAGATACGCAGTATTTT. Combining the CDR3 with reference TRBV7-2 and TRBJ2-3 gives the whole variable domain GAGVSQSPSNKVTEKGKDVELRCDPISGHTALYWYRQSLGQGLEFLIYFQGNSAPDKSGLPSDRFSAERTGGSVSTLTIQRTQQEDSAVYLCASVLNWRGTDTQYFGPGTRLTVL.

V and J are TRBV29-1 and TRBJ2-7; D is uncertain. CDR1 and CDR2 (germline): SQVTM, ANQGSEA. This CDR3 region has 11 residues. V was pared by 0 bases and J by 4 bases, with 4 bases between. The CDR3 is CSVEEGYEQYF. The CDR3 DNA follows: TGCAGCGTTGAAGAGGGTTACGAGCAGTACTTC.

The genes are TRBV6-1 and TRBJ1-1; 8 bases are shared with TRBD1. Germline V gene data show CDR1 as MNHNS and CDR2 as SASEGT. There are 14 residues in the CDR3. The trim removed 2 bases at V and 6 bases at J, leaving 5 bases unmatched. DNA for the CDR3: TGTGCCAGCAGTGAACGTCAGGGGGCGTCTGAAGCTTTCTTT. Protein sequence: CASSERQGASEAFF.

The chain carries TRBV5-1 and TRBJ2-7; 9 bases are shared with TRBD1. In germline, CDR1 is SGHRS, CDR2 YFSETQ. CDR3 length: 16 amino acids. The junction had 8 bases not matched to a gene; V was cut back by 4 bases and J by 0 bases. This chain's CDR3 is CASSHPGQGSSYEQYF. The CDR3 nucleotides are TGCGCCAGCAGCCATCCGGGACAGGGAAGCTCCTACGAGCAGTACTTC.

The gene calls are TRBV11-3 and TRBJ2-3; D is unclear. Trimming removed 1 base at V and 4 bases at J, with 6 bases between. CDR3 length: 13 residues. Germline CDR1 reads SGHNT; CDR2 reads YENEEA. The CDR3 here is CASSLGVADTQYF. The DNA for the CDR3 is TGTGCCAGCAGCTTAGGCGTCGCAGATACGCAGTATTTT.